Given below is one T cell receptor (beta chain) in context. What this receptor recognizes is not known. No much larger clone exists at a distance of one base, and base qualities are not known. TCRbeta CDR3 regions were amplified from genomic DNA by means of the immunoSEQ Assay, a bias-controlled multiplex PCR. Turning to the authors' computational methods: Nucleated cell counts per sample were estimated from amplification of reference gene primers within the assay. To quantify the absolute abundance of each unique TCRbeta CDR3 rearrangement, sequence reads were collapsed and filtered. For each sample, productive Simpson clonality was calculated as the square root of Simpson's diversity index over productive rearrangements. Sourced from immuneACCESS, this table was stored by TCRdb with only in-frame sequences that have V and J called. A share of the clones is absent; for the studies checked, an unresolved V gene accounts for under half, and the remainder has no known explanation. From that table come the V and J calls and clone size; the DNA was used to work out D and trimming. The sample profile shows about 360,000 clones; approximately 86% of them were found once. The ten largest account for around 3% of the sample.

The collaborating institutions used their own protocols to collect whole blood in K2EDTA tubes. Collaborator samples were shipped for TCRbeta analysis as frozen whole blood, isolated PBMCs, or DNA extracted from either sample type. V is reduced by 4 bases and J by 2 bases, leaving a spacing of 19 bases between them. In the germline V gene, CDR1 corresponds to SGDLS and CDR2 to YYNGEE. Including the terminal cysteine and phenylalanine, the CDR3 comprises 16 residues. Only the CDR3 portion is preserved as DNA: 48 bases, with reading frame beginning at the first base. The sample comes from a study of blood T cell repertoires in COVID-19 (TCRdb year 2020). General notes on the study: Samples from collaborators originated in the United States, Italy and Spain and spanned both the acute and convalescent phases of COVID-19. The repertoires were released in a freely available public database intended as a resource for research on the immune response to SARS-CoV-2. Where available, HLA class I and class II types were obtained from metadata supplied by the sample provider rather than from assay-based typing. Nearly every sample came with metadata listing a de-identified subject ID, COVID-19 status, age in years and sex. The material from the prospective study consisted of cDNA or gDNA derived from T cells, B-cell-depleted T cells, or PBMCs. Samples came from the ongoing ImmuneRACE study (first 160 participants) plus 1,254 subjects from 6 global collaborators. Deeply sampled blood TCRbeta repertoires from subjects exposed to, actively infected with, or recovered from COVID-19 were included in the dataset. Here is what the overall study found, with its caveats: How much clinical and demographic metadata was included differed by source and by participant, and the metadata was provided uncurated.

The source is a human donor in a cohort sampled during active COVID-19. Recombination connected TRBV9 to TRBJ2-7; the best D guess is TRBD1, with 6 bases matching. Sequencing input: peripheral blood. In nucleotide form, the sequence is TGTGCCAGCAGCCCCAGGGCCGCAGGGGCCGCCTACGAGCAGTACTTC. It translates as CASSPRAAGAAYEQYF. When the CDR3 is completed using the reference TRBV9 and TRBJ2-7 genes on either side, the full variable domain is DSGVTQTPKHLITATGQRVTLRCSPRSGDLSVYWYQQSLDQGLQFLIQYYNGEERAKGNILERFSAQQFPDLHSELNLSSLELGDSALYFCASSPRAAGAAYEQYFGPGTRLTVT.